This T cell receptor (beta chain) emerged from a study of T cell responses to AZD1222 COVID-19 vaccine. General observations from the study: Clonal diversity was possibly underestimated, and white British individuals and females predominated among donors.

Assay: immunoSEQ multiplex PCR; the TCRdb copy retains only in-frame clones and omits some. This sample has about 110,000 clones, with more than 70% found just once. On this clone itself: Its antigen remains unidentified.

Germline V lookup: CDR1 MNHNS, CDR2 SASEGT. V lost 2 bases, J lost 8 bases, and 6 bases stayed unmatched. The CDR3 has 15 amino acids. The sequences come from peripheral blood, collected on day 0 of MenACWY control vaccination. The clonotype originates from an adult in good health. V gene TRBV6-1 combines with J gene TRBJ1-1, with 12 nucleotides matching TRBD1. DNA of the CDR3: TGTGCCAGCAGTGAATGGGGACAGGGGGCAAACGAAGCTTTCTTT. Translated, it gives CASSEWGQGANEAFF.